Each of the 21 T cell receptor beta chains below was sequenced from the same sample in a study of ipilimumab plus nivolumab after autologous stem cell transplantation. The repertoire was sequenced with immunoSEQ multiplex PCR; TCRdb's copy has only in-frame clones and lacks some. The data contain some 87,000 clones, 65% to 85% of them singletons. The sample consisted of PBMCs, taken in a trial of ipilimumab plus nivolumab as post-transplant consolidation. These receptors all come from a male donor with diffuse large B-cell lymphoma.

V gene TRBV6-8 combines with J gene TRBJ2-2; D remains unclear. Trimming cost V 4 bases and J 4 bases, with 7 bases left between them. Germline V gene data show CDR1 as MNHGY and CDR2 as SAAAGT. This CDR3 is built from 13 residues. The CDR3 here is CASSSTLTGELFF. The CDR3 DNA sequence: TGTGCCAGCAGTTCTACCCTCACCGGGGAGCTGTTTTTT.

Worth noting for this clone: At the DNA level, this CDR3 is encoded by other sequences in the same sample as well. The gene calls are TRBV5-5 and TRBJ1-1; D unclear. Looked up from germline, CDR1 is SGHKS and CDR2 is YYEKEE (reference sequence). V was trimmed by 0 bases and J by 1 base, leaving 4 bases between them. The CDR3 spans 13 residues. The CDR3 sequence is CASSLGANTEAFF. As DNA, the CDR3 is TGTGCCAGCAGCTTGGGGGCGAACACTGAAGCTTTCTTT.

The chain recombines TRBV10-3 with TRBJ2-7; D gene unclear. CDR3 length equals 11 residues. CDR1 is ENHRY, CDR2 SYGVKD, per germline. The V end was cut by 7 bases, the J end by 5 bases, with 9 bases between. CDR3 in amino acids: CAIMATDEQYF. DNA of the CDR3: TGTGCCATCATGGCCACGGACGAGCAGTACTTC.

This chain joins TRBV29-1 and TRBJ1-3; D not resolved. Trimming shortened V by 4 bases and J by 3 bases, and 10 bases separated the two germline ends. CDR1 is SQVTM, CDR2 ANQGSEA, per germline. The CDR3 has 13 amino acids. CDR3 DNA sequence: TGCAGCGTTGTTTCAGCTTATGGAAACACCATATATTTT. It is translated as CSVVSAYGNTIYF. The full variable domain, completed using reference TRBV29-1 and TRBJ1-3, is SAVISQKPSRDICQRGTSLTIQCQVDSQVTMMFWYRQQPGQSLTLIATANQGSEATYESGFVIDKFPISRPNLTFSTLTVSNMSPEDSSIYLCSVVSAYGNTIYFGEGSWLTVV.

With regard to this clone: Distinct nucleotide sequences in the sample also encode this CDR3. The rearrangement uses TRBV5-1 and TRBJ2-7; D not resolved. The CDR3 spans 17 residues. V gave up 2 bases and J gave up 3 bases, with 21 bases separating them. Germline CDR1 is SGHRS and CDR2 is YFSETQ. The CDR3 DNA reads as TGCGCCAGCAGCTTTGACCCCCATGTGATGAATTACTACGAGCAGTACTTC. Residues: CASSFDPHVMNYYEQYF.

The V gene is TRBV7-8, the J gene TRBJ1-3; possibly TRBD1 for D (6 bases). Germline-derived CDR1 and CDR2 are SGHVS and FQNEAQ. The V gene lost 5 bases and the J gene lost 2 bases, with 10 bases spanning the gap. This CDR3 has 14 amino acids. Here the CDR3 DNA reads TGTGCCAGCAGCCAGTACAGGGCTGGAAACACCATATATTTT. It translates to CASSQYRAGNTIYF.

DNA of the CDR3: TGTGCCAGTAGTATAGATCGCCTAGCGGGGGGAACCCAGTACTTC. Amino acid sequence: CASSIDRLAGGTQYF. The J gene is TRBJ2-5, the V gene TRBV19, with 11 bases identical to TRBD2. This CDR3 contains 15 residues. Germline V lookup: CDR1 LNHDA, CDR2 SQIVND (reference sequence). With 0 bases clipped from V and 8 bases from J, the junction kept 5 bases outside the gene matches.

The genes are TRBV2 and TRBJ2-7; 12 positions agree with TRBD2. CDR1 and CDR2 (germline): SNHLY, FYNNEI. V shed 8 bases and J 4 bases; nucleotides not matched to a gene: 6. The length of the CDR3 is 14 residues. The CDR3 spells CASGLLAGGYEQYF. CDR3 in DNA: TGTGCCAGCGGCTTACTAGCGGGGGGTTACGAGCAGTACTTC.

In its sample, this clone was seen a few times. Other DNA sequences of this sample code for an identical CDR3. The J gene is TRBJ2-7, the V gene TRBV18; maybe TRBD1 (5 bases). This CDR3 has 14 amino acids. Trimming stripped 2 bases from V and 5 bases from J, with 13 bases between. Germline V gene data show CDR1 as KGHSH and CDR2 as LQKENI. The CDR3 DNA reads TGTGCCAGCTCACCAGGGCAGGGTCACCACGAGCAGTACTTC. It codes for CASSPGQGHHEQYF.

The rearrangement uses TRBV19 and TRBJ2-2, with TRBD2 matching 14 bases. The CDR3 sequence is 17 residues long. From germline, CDR1 is LNHDA and CDR2 SQIVND (reference sequence). The V segment lost 4 bases and the J segment 2 bases; nucleotides outside the gene matches: 3. The CDR3 reads CASSKGLAGENTGELFF. CDR3 DNA sequence: TGTGCCAGTAGTAAGGGACTAGCGGGGGAAAACACCGGGGAGCTGTTTTTT.

A few counts support this clone. This sequence joins TRBV29-1 and TRBJ2-1; D remains unclear. Between the trimmed V and J ends, which lost 3 bases and 8 bases, there was a span of 8 bases. The germline CDR1 and CDR2 sequences are SQVTM and ANQGSEA. The CDR3 sequence is 11 residues long. The CDR3 DNA is TGCAGCGTTGAGGGATTTGATGAGCAGTTCTTC. It specifies CSVEGFDEQFF.

The chain combines TRBV9 with TRBJ2-3; tentative D call: TRBD2 (5 bases). The CDR3 spans 15 residues. Germline loops: CDR1 SGDLS, CDR2 YYNGEE. V shed 4 bases and J shed 1 base, with 13 bases lying between them. The CDR3 DNA is TGTGCCAGCAGCCCACTCTCCGGGGGCACAGATACGCAGTATTTT. As protein: CASSPLSGGTDTQYF.

The rearrangement joins TRBV10-3 to TRBJ2-1; 8 nucleotides line up with TRBD2. The CDR3 is made up of 15 amino acids. The J segment lost 0 bases and the V segment lost 7 bases, leaving 5 bases of the junction unmatched. The germline CDR1 and CDR2 sequences are ENHRY and SYGVKD. The CDR3 region is CAIKTSGSSYNEQFF. Written as DNA, the CDR3 is TGTGCCATCAAAACTAGCGGAAGCTCCTACAATGAGCAGTTCTTC.

The CDR3 bases are TGCGCCAGCAGCCAATCCTCCAGAGGGGGCTACACCTTC. Translated, it gives CASSQSSRGGYTF. The chain links TRBV5-1 to TRBJ1-2; the D is unclear. The V gene lost 4 bases and the J gene lost 8 bases, with 15 bases spanning the gap. The germline V gene has CDR1 SGHRS and CDR2 YFSETQ. This CDR3 is 13 amino acids long.

This chain connects TRBV6-5 to TRBJ2-5, with D possibly being TRBD2 (6 bases). From germline, CDR1 is MNHEY and CDR2 SVGAGI. V dropped 2 bases and J dropped 2 bases, with 12 bases sitting between them. The CDR3 sequence is 15 residues long. Here the CDR3 DNA reads TGTGCCAGCAGTTACAGGTCGGGGAGGCAAGAGACCCAGTACTTC. It specifies CASSYRSGRQETQYF.

The chain joins TRBV15 to TRBJ1-2; possibly TRBD1 for D (5 bases). V was pared by 1 base and J by 6 bases, with 15 bases between. Germline V gene lookup returns CDR1 LNHNV and CDR2 YYDKDF (reference sequence). This CDR3 region has 15 residues. The CDR3 nucleotides read TGTGCCACCAGCAGAGTCCCCGGGGGGGTCGATGGCTACACCTTC. It specifies CATSRVPGGVDGYTF.

The chain combines TRBV6-1 with TRBJ1-1; TRBD1 matches 8 bases. This CDR3 has 14 residues. V was clipped by 5 bases and J by 5 bases; unmatched bases: 7. The germline V gene has CDR1 MNHNS and CDR2 SASEGT. Here the CDR3 reads CASSPRQGRTEAFF. CDR3 DNA: TGTGCCAGCAGTCCCCGACAGGGGAGGACTGAAGCTTTCTTT.

The table lists this clone with a few counts. This rearrangement joins TRBV4-2 to TRBJ2-2; 12 bases align to TRBD2. The germline CDR1 and CDR2 sequences are LGHNA and YNFKEQ. CDR3 length: 18 residues. V was clipped by 4 bases and J by 2 bases; unmatched bases: 8. As DNA, the CDR3 is TGTGCCAGCAGCCTATCACCTAGCGGGGGGGCAAACACCGGGGAGCTGTTTTTT. Translating it yields CASSLSPSGGANTGELFF.

This clone was seen just once. The V call is TRBV18, the J call TRBJ2-7; the match to TRBD1 covers 7 bases. Germline CDR1 is KGHSH and CDR2 is LQKENI. The CDR3 sequence is 14 residues long. V was clipped by 5 bases and J by 4 bases; unmatched bases: 8. In nucleotides, the CDR3 is TGTGCCAGCTCAGTAACCGGGACAGATTACGAGCAGTACTTC. Protein product: CASSVTGTDYEQYF.

The chain carries TRBV6-1 and TRBJ2-3, with 8 bases that match TRBD1. The V and J ends lost 4 bases and 1 base, in that order; junction bases with no gene match: 7. Germline values: CDR1 MNHNS, CDR2 SASEGT. The CDR3 spans 16 residues. CDR3: CASSAVPGQGTDTQYF. CDR3 coding DNA: TGTGCCAGCAGTGCCGTCCCGGGACAGGGCACAGATACGCAGTATTTT.

This chain joins TRBV5-6 and TRBJ2-5, with TRBD1 matching 12 bases. V was clipped by 4 bases and J by 5 bases; unmatched bases: 9. The CDR3 is 16 amino acids. Germline V gene lookup returns CDR1 SGHDT and CDR2 YYEEEE. The DNA of the CDR3 is TGTGCCAGCAGCGCGTCCGGGACAGGGGGCACGGAGACCCAGTACTTC. As protein: CASSASGTGGTETQYF.